This T cell receptor beta chain was retrieved from a study of T-cell reconstitution after alpha-beta-depleted transplantation in children. Regarding the study as a whole: Several hundred expanded graft clones reportedly gave rise to the alpha-beta T cells present about two months after transplant.

It was with unique molecular identifiers that the TCRbeta library was prepared. One entry per CDR3 protein, called by TCRdb with MiXCR from the PCR reads. The sample carries some 600,000 distinct CDR3 sequences, 10% to 15% recorded once. This clonotype was observed a single time. Its antigen is undetermined. The CDR3 is 17 residues long. In germline, CDR1 is KGHSH, CDR2 LQKENI. Trimming at V came to 3 bases and at J to 4 bases, leaving 11 bases not matched to a gene. Sequences were derived from PBMCs, mostly from graft donor cells, sampled 360 days after TCRalphabeta/CD19-depleted stem cell transplant. The rearrangement uses TRBV18 and TRBJ2-3; 9 bases are a match to TRBD2. This TCR came from a male patient aged 5 to 17 who had a stem cell transplant for acute myeloid leukemia, so the T cells may come from the graft donor. The chain's CDR3 is CASSPGHSGSLPDTQYF. For the CDR3, the DNA is TGTGCCAGCTCACCCGGTCATAGCGGGAGTTTACCAGATACGCAGTATTTT.